These 28 T cell receptor beta chains came from one sample sequenced in a study of T cells in Graves' hyperthyroidism and ophthalmopathy. Amplification targeted TCR beta CDR3 regions from RNA transcripts. A first-round RT-PCR of the TCR CDR3 used the HTBI primer set. TCRdb fed the multiplex PCR reads into MiXCR, producing one record per CDR3 protein. The sample holds a few hundred thousand distinct CDR3 sequences, approximately 13% seen once. Sequenced: blood. The receptors were sampled from a woman between 18 and 29 years old with Graves' hyperthyroidism.

This clonotype has at least ten counts. This CDR3 reads CASSYSTPGQGFEQYF. The CDR3 DNA sequence: TGTGCCAGCAGTTACTCGACCCCGGGACAGGGTTTCGAGCAGTACTTC. The chain links TRBV6-5 to TRBJ2-7; TRBD1 agrees at 9 bases. This CDR3 region has 16 residues. CDR1 is MNHEY and CDR2 is SVGAGI in the germline V gene. The V segment lost 0 bases and the J segment 6 bases; nucleotides outside the gene matches: 9.

This clonotype has ten or more counts. The rearrangement uses TRBV14 and TRBJ2-5; possible D gene TRBD1, 6 bases. Germline-derived CDR1 and CDR2 are SGHDN and FVKESK. There are 15 residues in the CDR3. The ends were cut back, 4 bases at V and 0 bases at J, with 12 bases in the middle. The CDR3 loop is CASSRQVPYQETQYF. The CDR3 nucleotides read TGTGCCAGCAGCCGACAGGTTCCGTACCAAGAGACCCAGTACTTC.

This clonotype has more than one count but fewer than ten. The chain combines TRBV5-8 with TRBJ2-3; TRBD1 aligns across 7 bases. The CDR3 runs to 15 residues. Germline assignment: CDR1 SGHTS and CDR2 YDEGEE. V was pared by 10 bases and J by 5 bases, with 16 bases of the junction left unmatched. The DNA of the CDR3 is TGTGCCGCCAAGGACGGGGACAGAGGGGGAGATACGCAGTATTTT. This translates into CAAKDGDRGGDTQYF.

The rearrangement joins TRBV19 to TRBJ1-6; D is perhaps TRBD1 (5 bases). Germline loops: CDR1 LNHDA, CDR2 SQIVND (reference sequence). This CDR3 is 15 amino acids long. V was shortened by 3 bases and J by 6 bases, with 12 bases between the two germline ends. As DNA, the CDR3 is TGTGCCAGTAGTATCGAAGGGGCGATTAATTCACCCCTCCACTTT. Protein: CASSIEGAINSPLHF. The entire variable domain, with the rest obtained from reference TRBV19 and TRBJ1-6, is as follows: DGGITQSPKYLFRKEGQNVTLSCEQNLNHDAMYWYRQDPGQGLRLIYYSQIVNDFQKGDIAEGYSVSREKKESFPLTVTSAQKNPTAFYLCASSIEGAINSPLHFGNGTRLTVT.

In its sample, this clonotype was seen many times. This chain joins TRBV7-2 and TRBJ2-1, with D tentatively TRBD1 or TRBD2 (5 bases each). CDR3 length: 14 residues. Trimming pared 6 bases from V and 4 bases from J, leaving 13 bases between. Germline assignment: CDR1 SGHTA and CDR2 FQGNSA. For the CDR3, the DNA is TGTGCCAGCAGAGGGGACGGAGCTTACAATGAGCAGTTCTTC. Its protein product is CASRGDGAYNEQFF.

This clonotype was counted only a few times. The J gene is TRBJ2-2, the V gene TRBV12-3 or TRBV12-4, with unresolved D. Trimming cost V 3 bases and J 3 bases, with 17 bases left between them. This CDR3 is built from 17 residues. CDR3 DNA: TGTGCCAGCAGTTTTAGATTCCGTTGGTCGGACACCGGGGAGCTGTTTTTT. Protein sequence: CASSFRFRWSDTGELFF.

This clonotype was picked up many times. The rearrangement links TRBV5-6 to TRBJ2-7; 8 bases fit TRBD1. CDR3 length: 14 amino acids. Germline loops: CDR1 SGHDT, CDR2 YYEEEE. Trimming cost V 0 bases and J 7 bases; bases outside gene matches: 6. DNA for the CDR3: TGTGCCAGCAGCTTGGGGACAGGGTCAGGGGAGCAGTACTTC. Translating it yields CASSLGTGSGEQYF.

The rearrangement joins TRBV20-1 to TRBJ2-1; 8 bases are shared with TRBD1. CDR3 length: 14 residues. Trimming cost V 3 bases and J 4 bases; bases outside gene matches: 5. The germline V gene encodes CDR1 DFQATT and CDR2 SNEGSKA (reference sequence). The CDR3 DNA follows: TGCAGTGCTAGCGACAGGGGTTTTTACAATGAGCAGTTCTTC. Translated, it gives CSASDRGFYNEQFF.

This clonotype was recorded at least ten times. The chain uses TRBV20-1 and TRBJ1-1; D is unclear. There are 12 residues in the CDR3. The ends were cut back, 6 bases at V and 2 bases at J, with 10 bases in the middle. Per germline, CDR1 DFQATT and CDR2 SNEGSKA (reference sequence). This CDR3 is CSAGEGNTEAFF. CDR3 nucleotides: TGCAGTGCCGGGGAGGGTAACACTGAAGCTTTCTTT.

Ten or more counts support this clonotype. V usage is TRBV3-1 and J usage is TRBJ2-7; 9 bases are shared with TRBD1. The germline CDR1 and CDR2 sequences are LGHDT and YNNKEL (reference sequence). The junction had 10 bases not matched to a gene; V was cut back by 4 bases and J by 3 bases. The CDR3 loop spans 16 amino acids. The CDR3: CASSPGTGKGGYEQYF. The CDR3 region has the DNA TGTGCCAGCAGCCCGGGGACAGGGAAAGGTGGCTACGAGCAGTACTTC.

V gene TRBV28 combines with J gene TRBJ1-6; 8 bases match TRBD1. Germline V gene sequence: CDR1 MDHEN, CDR2 SYDVKM. After removal of 7 bases from V and 7 bases from J, the junction contained 9 bases not matched to a gene. This CDR3 has 15 amino acids. Here the CDR3 DNA reads TGTGCCAGCAACCTACTGACAGGGGTAAATTCACCCCTCCACTTT. This codes for CASNLLTGVNSPLHF.

The chain uses TRBV6-2 or TRBV6-3 and TRBJ2-7, with D unresolved. The CDR3 loop spans 15 amino acids. Germline V gives CDR1 MNHEY, CDR2 SVGEGT. Trimming took 3 bases from V and 1 from J, leaving 13 bases between them. The CDR3 here is CASSYVPDGSYEQYF. In DNA form, the CDR3 reads TGTGCCAGCAGTTATGTGCCAGATGGGTCCTACGAGCAGTACTTC.

The chain's CDR3 is CASSPRDYNEQFF. In DNA, the CDR3 is TGTGCCAGCAGCCCCCGGGACTACAATGAGCAGTTCTTC. The chain combines TRBV11-1 with TRBJ2-1; D perhaps matches TRBD2 (5 bases). The CDR3 totals 13 residues. Germline values: CDR1 SGHAT, CDR2 FQDESV (reference sequence). V lost 5 bases, J lost 3 bases, and 8 bases lay in between.

The sample holds a few counts of this clonotype. This chain joins TRBV6-5 and TRBJ2-7; the match to TRBD1 covers 9 bases. With V trimmed by 1 base and J by 4 bases, 8 bases remained unmatched. This CDR3 region has 16 residues. Germline V CDR1 and CDR2: MNHEY, SVGAGI. The CDR3 is CASSYLPGTGWYEQYF. The CDR3 DNA is TGTGCCAGCAGTTACTTGCCGGGGACAGGGTGGTACGAGCAGTACTTC.

This rearrangement joins TRBV9 to TRBJ2-1; 12 bases match TRBD2. In germline, CDR1 is SGDLS, CDR2 YYNGEE. V was pared by 3 bases and J by 6 bases, with 13 bases of the junction left unmatched. The CDR3 is 18 residues long. The CDR3 here is CASSGASGRARWGNEQFF. DNA of the CDR3: TGTGCCAGCAGCGGAGCTAGCGGGAGGGCCAGGTGGGGCAATGAGCAGTTCTTC.

This clonotype was recorded at least ten times. The chain carries TRBV27 and TRBJ2-1, with 11 bases aligning to TRBD2. CDR1 is MNHEY and CDR2 is SMNVEV in the germline V gene (reference sequence). J was trimmed by 3 bases and V by 2 bases; bases with no gene match: 9. The CDR3 is 18 amino acids. This chain's CDR3 is CASSLRLAGTSNYNEQFF. CDR3 DNA: TGTGCCAGCAGTTTAAGACTAGCGGGAACATCGAACTACAATGAGCAGTTCTTC.

Many counts were recorded for this clonotype. The rearrangement joins TRBV27 to TRBJ2-7; 10 nucleotides match TRBD1. The CDR3 sequence is 15 residues long. The J segment lost 1 base and the V segment lost 5 bases, leaving 5 bases of the junction unmatched. Per the germline V gene, CDR1 is MNHEY and CDR2 is SMNVEV (reference sequence). The CDR3 protein is CASSPGTGESYEQYF. The CDR3 DNA follows: TGTGCCAGCAGTCCGGGGACAGGGGAATCCTACGAGCAGTACTTC.

This clonotype was recorded at least ten times. The CDR3 region has the DNA TGCAGTGCTAGGAGACAGGGCTACGAGCAGTACTTC. It translates to CSARRQGYEQYF. The chain recombines TRBV20-1 with TRBJ2-7, with 7 bases lining up with TRBD1. V shed 3 bases and J 3 bases; nucleotides not matched to a gene: 2. The CDR3 covers 12 residues. The V gene's germline CDR1 is DFQATT and CDR2 SNEGSKA (reference sequence).

The sample holds many counts of this clonotype. The chain uses TRBV7-2 and TRBJ1-2; D is unclear. V lost 1 base and J 6 bases, leaving 12 bases between the germline ends. CDR1 and CDR2 from the germline V gene are SGHTA and FQGNSA. The CDR3 loop spans 14 amino acids. CDR3 sequence (DNA): TGTGCCAGCAGCTTAGATTGGGCGCCGGATGGCTACACCTTC. Translating it yields CASSLDWAPDGYTF.

As DNA, the CDR3 is TGTGCCAGCAGCCACCCCGGGAGAACCTCTGGGGCCAACGTCCTGACTTTC. Translation: CASSHPGRTSGANVLTF. The chain is built from TRBV3-1 and TRBJ2-6, with D tentatively TRBD2 (6 bases). Germline V CDR1 and CDR2: LGHDT, YNNKEL (reference sequence). The ends were cut back, 3 bases at V and 0 bases at J, with 12 bases in the middle. This CDR3 is 17 amino acids long.

This clonotype came up many times. This rearrangement joins TRBV12-3 or TRBV12-4 to TRBJ1-5; possibly TRBD1 for D (6 bases). The CDR3 runs 16 residues. The V end was cut by 4 bases, the J end by 2 bases, with 15 bases between. The CDR3 sequence is CASSSWTVRGNQPQHF. The CDR3 DNA sequence: TGTGCCAGCAGTTCCTGGACAGTCCGGGGCAATCAGCCCCAGCATTTT.

In this sample, this clonotype turned up a few times. The V and J genes are TRBV18 and TRBJ2-1, with 9 positions matching TRBD2. The CDR3 spans 13 residues. Per the germline V gene, CDR1 is KGHSH and CDR2 is LQKENI. The V segment lost 2 bases and the J segment 15 bases; nucleotides outside the gene matches: 8. This CDR3 reads CASSPAGGPSPFF. The CDR3 DNA follows: TGTGCCAGCTCACCAGCGGGAGGGCCGAGCCCGTTCTTC.

The table lists this clonotype with many counts. The chain uses TRBV6-2 or TRBV6-3 and TRBJ2-1; TRBD2 agrees at 11 bases. The germline gives CDR1 MNHEY, CDR2 SVGEGT. V shed 10 bases, J shed 4 bases, and the junction held 9 bases outside the gene matches. This CDR3 spans 15 amino acids. CDR3 DNA sequence: TGTGCCACCCGAAGTAGCGGGGGGGGGTACAATGAGCAGTTCTTC. It translates to CATRSSGGGYNEQFF.

This clonotype was detected ten times or more. The rearrangement joins TRBV2 to TRBJ1-2, with no clear D. The CDR3 covers 14 residues. V was cut by 3 bases and J by 8 bases, with 16 bases left in between. CDR1 is SNHLY, CDR2 FYNNEI, per germline. The CDR3 region is CASSDLLGRVGYTF. CDR3 DNA: TGTGCCAGCAGTGACCTCCTCGGACGGGTGGGCTACACCTTC.

Only a few counts were recorded for this clonotype. This sequence joins TRBV5-1 and TRBJ2-1; D is unclear. This CDR3 is 14 amino acids long. CDR1 and CDR2 from the germline V gene are SGHRS and YFSETQ. V lost 0 bases to trimming and J lost 4 bases, with 8 bases between them. The CDR3: CASSLGQMYNEQFF. The CDR3 DNA sequence: TGCGCCAGCAGCTTGGGGCAGATGTACAATGAGCAGTTCTTC.

This clonotype was recorded at least ten times. This chain joins TRBV9 and TRBJ2-7; 8 nucleotides align to TRBD1. CDR3 length: 18 amino acids. Germline CDR1 and CDR2: SGDLS and YYNGEE. The trim removed 3 bases at V and 9 bases at J, leaving 23 bases unmatched. DNA of the CDR3: TGTGCCAGCAGCGGAGGGGCGACAGGGGCGAGCCAGGTTTTGGGGCAGTACTTC. It codes for CASSGGATGASQVLGQYF.

This clonotype was picked up many times. V usage is TRBV27 and J usage is TRBJ2-1; D not resolved. CDR3 length: 15 amino acids. Germline V gives CDR1 MNHEY, CDR2 SMNVEV (reference sequence). Between the trimmed V and J ends, which lost 1 base and 3 bases, there was a span of 10 bases. As DNA, the CDR3 is TGTGCCAGCAGTTTATTAGGGTTTCGCTACAATGAGCAGTTCTTC. Protein sequence: CASSLLGFRYNEQFF.

The table lists this clonotype with many counts. The chain recombines TRBV27 with TRBJ2-3; 7 nucleotides line up with TRBD1. There are 14 residues in the CDR3. J lost 1 base, V lost 8 bases, and 6 bases had no gene match. Looked up from germline, CDR1 is MNHEY and CDR2 is SMNVEV (reference sequence). The CDR3 nucleotides are TGTGCCAGCCGCTCGGGACAGCGCACAGATACGCAGTATTTT. It translates to CASRSGQRTDTQYF.